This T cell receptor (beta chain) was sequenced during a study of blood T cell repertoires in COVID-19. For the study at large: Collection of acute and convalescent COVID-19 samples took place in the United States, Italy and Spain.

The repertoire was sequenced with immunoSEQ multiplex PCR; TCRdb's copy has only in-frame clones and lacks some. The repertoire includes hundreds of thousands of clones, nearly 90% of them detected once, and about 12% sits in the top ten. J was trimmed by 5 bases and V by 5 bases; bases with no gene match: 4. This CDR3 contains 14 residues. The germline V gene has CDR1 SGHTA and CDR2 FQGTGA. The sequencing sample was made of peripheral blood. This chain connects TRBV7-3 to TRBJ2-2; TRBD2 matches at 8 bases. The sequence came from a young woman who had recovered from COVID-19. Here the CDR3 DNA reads TGTGCCAGCAGCGCGAGCGGGAGTACCGGGGAGCTGTTTTTT. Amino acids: CASSASGSTGELFF.